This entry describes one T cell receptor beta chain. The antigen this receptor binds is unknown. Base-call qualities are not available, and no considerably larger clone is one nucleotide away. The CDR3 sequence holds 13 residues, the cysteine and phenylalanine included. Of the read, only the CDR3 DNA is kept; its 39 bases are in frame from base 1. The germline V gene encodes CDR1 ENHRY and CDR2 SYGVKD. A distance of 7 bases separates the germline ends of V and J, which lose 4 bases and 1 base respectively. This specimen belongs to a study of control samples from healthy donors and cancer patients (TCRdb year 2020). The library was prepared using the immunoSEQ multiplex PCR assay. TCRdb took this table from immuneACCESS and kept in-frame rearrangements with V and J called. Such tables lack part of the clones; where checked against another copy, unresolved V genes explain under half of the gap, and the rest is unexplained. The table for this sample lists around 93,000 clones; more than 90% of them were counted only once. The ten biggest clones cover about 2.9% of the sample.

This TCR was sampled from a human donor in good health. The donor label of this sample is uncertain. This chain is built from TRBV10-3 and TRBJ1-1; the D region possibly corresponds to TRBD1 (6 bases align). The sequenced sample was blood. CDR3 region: CAISVGGNTEAFF. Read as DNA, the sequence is TGTGCCATCAGTGTAGGGGGGAACACTGAAGCTTTCTTT.